A selection of T cell receptor beta chains follows, all from one sample in a study of a mutant IDH1 vaccine in newly diagnosed glioma. These receptors' antigens are unknown. Assay used: immunoSEQ multiplex PCR; TCRdb lists only in-frame clones, some missing. In the table there are about 62,000 clones, about nine tenths of which are singletons. Sample: PBMCs, taken from a glioma patient whose treatment included an IDH1 peptide vaccine. The receptors originated from a middle-aged man with glioma. CDR3s include the opening cysteine and the closing phenylalanine or tryptophan. D genes are given only for firm matches. Part of the rows lack a size; the others show once, few, many or a class for expanded clones.

cdr3_length	v_call	clone_size	j_call	d_call	cdr3_aa	cdr3_nt
14	TRBV13	NA	TRBJ1-4	TRBD1	CASSLDRGLAKLFF	TGTGCCAGCAGCCTCGACAGGGGTCTCGCAAAACTGTTTTTT
16	TRBV6-6	NA	TRBJ2-1	NA	CASSYSGRGGGDEQFF	TGTGCCAGCAGTTACTCAGGCAGGGGTGGGGGCGATGAGCAGTTCTTC
15	TRBV7-9	NA	TRBJ2-1	TRBD2	CASSLWTSGANEQFF	TGTGCCAGCAGCTTATGGACTAGCGGGGCCAATGAGCAGTTCTTC
15	TRBV7-9	NA	TRBJ2-7	TRBD2	CASSPRGLAAYEQYF	TGTGCCAGCAGTCCCAGAGGGCTAGCGGCCTACGAGCAGTACTTC
16	TRBV18	NA	TRBJ1-6	NA	CASSREVPDLNSPLHF	TGTGCCAGCTCCCGGGAGGTGCCGGACCTAAATTCACCCCTCCACTTT
13	TRBV7-2	NA	TRBJ1-1	NA	CASSLGGQPKAFF	TGTGCCAGCAGCTTAGGAGGACAGCCTAAAGCTTTCTTT
16	TRBV19	NA	TRBJ2-1	NA	CASSLVFASSYNEQFF	TGTGCCAGTAGTCTCGTATTCGCTAGCTCCTACAATGAGCAGTTCTTC
14	TRBV6-5	few	TRBJ1-1	NA	CASSYSGGNTEAFF	TGTGCCAGCAGTTACTCAGGGGGGAACACTGAAGCTTTCTTT
11	TRBV7-9	NA	TRBJ1-4	NA	CASSYDEKLFF	TGTGCCAGCAGCTATGATGAAAAACTGTTTTTT
14	TRBV6-4	once	TRBJ1-1	NA	CASSDHDRGSEAFF	TGTGCCAGCAGTGACCATGATAGGGGATCAGAAGCTTTCTTT
13	TRBV29-1	NA	TRBJ2-1	NA	CSVARDVYNEQFF	TGCAGCGTCGCTCGGGACGTTTACAATGAGCAGTTCTTC
11	TRBV2	NA	TRBJ2-7	NA	CASSAGIEQYF	TGTGCCAGCAGTGCTGGGATAGAGCAGTACTTC
14	TRBV5-1	once	TRBJ1-1	NA	CASSYGDTGTEAFF	TGCGCCAGCAGCTATGGGGACACGGGCACTGAAGCTTTCTTT
16	TRBV15	NA	TRBJ1-6	TRBD1	CATSRWTGDKVSPLHF	TGTGCCACCAGCAGATGGACAGGGGACAAGGTTTCACCCCTCCACTTT
13	TRBV7-7	once	TRBJ2-5	NA	CASSIRDVETQYF	TGTGCTAGCAGCATCCGGGACGTGGAGACCCAGTACTTC
15	TRBV5-4	NA	TRBJ2-2	NA	CASSATGTPTGELFF	TGTGCCAGCAGCGCGACCGGGACACCCACCGGGGAGCTGTTTTTT
15	TRBV15	NA	TRBJ2-2	TRBD1	CATSRTGANTGELFF	TGTGCCACCAGCAGGACAGGGGCGAACACCGGGGAGCTGTTTTTT
16	TRBV7-6	few	TRBJ1-4	NA	CASSLDARGANEKLFF	TGTGCCAGCAGCTTAGACGCCAGGGGTGCTAATGAAAAACTGTTTTTT
17	TRBV5-6	NA	TRBJ1-6	NA	CASSLAGDRLVNSPLHF	TGTGCCAGCAGCTTGGCGGGAGACCGCCTGGTGAATTCACCCCTCCACTTT
15	TRBV6-1	few	TRBJ1-1	NA	CASTQSGRSNTEAFF	TGTGCCAGCACCCAGTCGGGTCGGTCTAACACTGAAGCTTTCTTT
14	TRBV28	NA	TRBJ2-7	NA	CASFPGGPPYEQYF	TGTGCCAGCTTTCCCGGGGGGCCCCCCTACGAGCAGTACTTC
15	TRBV6-5	NA	TRBJ2-1	NA	CASSPPGGGYNEQFF	TGTGCCAGCAGTCCCCCAGGGGGGGGCTATAATGAGCAGTTCTTC
14	TRBV4-2	NA	TRBJ2-1	TRBD1	CASSPWTGYNEQFF	TGTGCCAGCAGCCCGTGGACAGGCTACAATGAGCAGTTCTTC
17	TRBV2	NA	TRBJ1-3	NA	CASSETPGRNSGNTIYF	TGTGCCAGCAGTGAAACCCCGGGACGGAACTCTGGAAACACCATATATTTT
15	TRBV5-6	NA	TRBJ1-1	TRBD1	CASSYWTGGRTEAFF	TGTGCCAGCAGCTACTGGACAGGGGGTCGGACTGAAGCTTTCTTT
14	TRBV6-5	NA	TRBJ1-2	NA	CASSYGGLGDGYTF	TGTGCCAGCAGTTACGGGGGGTTAGGCGATGGCTACACCTTC
12	TRBV7-9	NA	TRBJ2-1	NA	CASSQMENEQFF	TGTGCCAGCAGCCAGATGGAGAATGAGCAGTTCTTC
15	TRBV7-2	NA	TRBJ2-3	NA	CASSFEGRVSDTQYF	TGTGCCAGCAGCTTCGAAGGGCGGGTTTCGGATACGCAGTATTTT
13	TRBV6-1	NA	TRBJ2-1	NA	CASRRDPGDEQFF	TGTGCCAGCAGACGAGACCCTGGCGATGAGCAGTTCTTC
13	TRBV6-1	NA	TRBJ1-5	NA	CASSDVLNQPQHF	TGTGCCAGCAGTGATGTCCTTAATCAGCCCCAGCATTTT
15	TRBV28	NA	TRBJ1-2	TRBD1	CASSLSQGAYVGYTF	TGTGCCAGCAGTTTATCTCAGGGGGCTTACGTTGGCTACACCTTC
13	TRBV5-1	few	TRBJ1-1	NA	CASSLAANTEAFF	TGCGCCAGCAGCTTGGCAGCAAACACTGAAGCTTTCTTT
16	TRBV5-8	NA	TRBJ2-2	NA	CASSLGSVRYTGELFF	TGTGCCAGCAGCTTGGGTTCGGTACGGTACACCGGGGAGCTGTTTTTT
15	TRBV28	once	TRBJ2-7	NA	CASSLSGAIAYEQYF	TGTGCCAGCAGTTTATCAGGGGCTATCGCCTACGAGCAGTACTTC
15	TRBV19	NA	TRBJ2-5	NA	CASSRIGGGQETQYF	TGTGCCAGTAGTAGAATAGGGGGAGGGCAAGAGACCCAGTACTTC
12	TRBV28	NA	TRBJ1-6	NA	CASNMNNSPLHF	TGTGCCAGCAATATGAACAATTCACCCCTCCACTTT
14	TRBV7-8	NA	TRBJ2-1	TRBD1	CASGLQGGYNEQFF	TGTGCCAGCGGCTTACAGGGGGGCTACAATGAGCAGTTCTTC
12	TRBV4-1	NA	TRBJ2-5	NA	CASSQPGETQYF	TGCGCCAGCAGCCAGCCCGGGGAGACCCAGTACTTC
16	TRBV5-8	NA	TRBJ2-2	TRBD2	CASSSVPGRYTGELFF	TGTGCCAGCAGCTCGGTTCCCGGGAGGTACACCGGGGAGCTGTTTTTT
15	TRBV30	NA	TRBJ2-1	NA	CAWSVEAGGYNEQFF	TGTGCCTGGAGTGTAGAGGCCGGCGGTTACAATGAGCAGTTCTTC
13	TRBV4-1	few	TRBJ1-1	NA	CASSQAGWTEAFF	TGCGCCAGCAGCCAAGCCGGGTGGACTGAAGCTTTCTTT
14	TRBV28	once	TRBJ1-2	NA	CASRGTIVPYGYTF	TGTGCCAGCAGGGGGACGATAGTGCCCTATGGCTACACCTTC
14	TRBV9	NA	TRBJ2-7	NA	CASSLQGNSYEQYF	TGTGCCAGCAGCCTTCAGGGGAACTCCTACGAGCAGTACTTC
13	TRBV19	few	TRBJ1-1	NA	CASSIDRGGEAFF	TGTGCCAGTAGTATCGACCGGGGCGGTGAAGCTTTCTTT
15	TRBV28	NA	TRBJ1-1	TRBD1	CASRDRGQKNTEAFF	TGTGCCAGCAGAGACAGGGGGCAAAAGAACACTGAAGCTTTCTTT
16	TRBV7-7	NA	TRBJ2-5	NA	CASSLAPRDVQETQYF	TGTGCTAGCAGCTTAGCGCCGAGGGACGTCCAAGAGACCCAGTACTTC
15	TRBV7-9	NA	TRBJ2-5	TRBD2	CASSPPGTRGETQYF	TGTGCCAGCAGCCCCCCCGGGACTAGAGGGGAGACCCAGTACTTC
14	TRBV30	NA	TRBJ2-5	TRBD1	CAWSAGQVKETQYF	TGTGCCTGGAGTGCGGGACAGGTAAAAGAGACCCAGTACTTC